The text below deals with one TCR beta chain. The antigen is unknown. This CDR3 comprises 14 residues. Germline assignment: CDR1 SGDLS and CDR2 YYNGEE. V shed 4 bases and J shed 7 bases, with 15 bases lying between them. These data originate in a study of cytomegalovirus exposure and HLA in healthy donors. Broader study findings: According to an earlier analysis, most TCR beta V segments yielded productive rearrangements about 87% or about 30% of the time. Cytomegalovirus status was reportedly diagnosed by the classifier with high specificity and sensitivity. Among CMV-associated TCR beta chains, most appeared HLA-restricted in a later analysis.

The PCR employed 60 Vbeta primers together with 13 Jbeta primers. The repertoire was sequenced with immunoSEQ multiplex PCR; TCRdb's copy has only in-frame clones and lacks some. This table has 140,000 to 150,000 clones, approximately 70% appearing once. The TCR originated in a woman aged 55-70 years in good health and CMV-seropositive. The sequenced material came from PBMCs. The chain recombines TRBV9 with TRBJ2-1, with a tentative D call TRBD1 (6 bases). The CDR3 region is CASSSQGEVNEQFF. The CDR3 nucleotides read TGTGCCAGCAGCTCACAGGGAGAGGTAAATGAGCAGTTCTTC.